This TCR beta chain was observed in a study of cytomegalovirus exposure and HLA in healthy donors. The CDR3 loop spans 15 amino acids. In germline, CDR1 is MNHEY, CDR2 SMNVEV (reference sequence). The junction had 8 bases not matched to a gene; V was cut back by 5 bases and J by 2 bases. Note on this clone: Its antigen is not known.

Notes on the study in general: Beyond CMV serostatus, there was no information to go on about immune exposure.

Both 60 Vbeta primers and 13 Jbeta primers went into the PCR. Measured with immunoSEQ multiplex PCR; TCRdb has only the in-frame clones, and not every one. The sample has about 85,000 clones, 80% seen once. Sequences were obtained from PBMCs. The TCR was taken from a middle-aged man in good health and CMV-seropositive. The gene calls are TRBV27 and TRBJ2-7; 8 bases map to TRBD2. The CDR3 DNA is TGTGCCAGCAGTCCCCAGCGGGAGCTACCCTACGAGCAGTACTTC. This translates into CASSPQRELPYEQYF.